There are many counts of the clone carrying this T cell receptor (beta chain). Its antigen is not identified. Germline V CDR1 and CDR2: SNHLY, FYNNEI. Trimming cost V 7 bases and J 4 bases; bases outside gene matches: 12. CDR3 length equals 15 residues. Sequencing started from total RNA isolated from unfractionated whole blood. These data belong to a study of human T cells and chemical hapten exposure. Whole-study context: The variation in per-sample TCR yields arose mainly from small differences in pooled library volumes. Study-wide results and caveats: Sensitizing to DPC left TCRs with a frequency above 1 in 1000 unaltered.

Single cDNA molecules in the library carried unique molecular identifiers attached during preparation. In the authors' methods: A typical sample had 95,000 to 100,000 TCRs, with roughly 20,000 to 690,600 overall. TCRdb itself ran the reads through MiXCR, one entry per CDR3 protein. TCRdb, rather than the study authors, made the V and J calls. The table has 95,000 to 150,000 distinct CDR3 sequences, about 8.9% seen once. Specimen: whole blood. The receptor comes from a human donor in good health. Some clones in this sample may be carry-over from other donors' samples. The V gene is TRBV2, the J gene TRBJ1-1, with 7 bases matching TRBD1. The CDR3 DNA reads TGTGCCAGCACCTATGGGGGCAGGGGGAGCACTGAAGCTTTCTTT. Translation gives CASTYGGRGSTEAFF.